This T cell receptor beta chain was sequenced during a study of identical twins. V shed 0 bases and J shed 7 bases, with 16 bases lying between them. Germline loops: CDR1 SGHRS, CDR2 YFSETQ. The CDR3 is 16 residues long. After template switching added a universal primer site, the resulting cDNA carried unique molecular identifiers. TCRdb redid the calling of the 5' RACE reads with MiXCR, one entry per CDR3 protein. The sample has about 520,000 distinct CDR3 sequences; less than 25% are singletons. The sample was also linked to a second study, of T cells expressing NK-cell markers. This second study notes: All TCR beta repertoires analysed originated from sorted CD3+CD56+NKG2C+, CD3+CD56+NKG2C- and CD3+CD56-NKG2C+ T cells.

The chain joins TRBV5-1 to TRBJ1-4; weak D call: TRBD1 (5 bases). This clonotype was sampled from a woman aged 18-30 years in good health. The sample consisted of CD4+ T cells sorted from blood. The CDR3 reads CASSLVGGVRIEKLFF. In DNA, the CDR3 is TGCGCCAGCAGCTTGGTTGGGGGGGTGAGAATTGAAAAACTGTTTTTT.